A selection of T cell receptor beta chains follows, all from one sample in a study of blood T cell repertoires in COVID-19. TCRdb's table, derived via immunoSEQ multiplex PCR, lists solely in-frame clones and lacks some. Here the sample spans some 250,000 clones, around 87% being singletons. Sequencing was done on a sample of peripheral blood. All receptors derive from a woman aged 25 to 39 who had recovered from COVID-19. Both conserved end residues are part of each CDR3. A D gene is named only where the DNA matches it firmly. Size is omitted from some rows. Given values are once, few, many or a class for expanded clones.

v_gene,d_gene,abundance,j_gene,CDR3aa,CDR3nt
TRBV10-2,TRBD1,NA,TRBJ1-2,CASRQGANYGYTF,TGCGCCAGCCGACAGGGGGCTAACTATGGCTACACCTTC
TRBV6-6,TRBD1,NA,TRBJ2-7,CASSIFPRGNLYEQYF,TGTGCCAGCAGTATATTTCCCAGGGGGAACCTATACGAGCAGTACTTC
TRBV10-2,TRBD1,NA,TRBJ2-1,CASILGQDNNEQFF,TGCGCCAGCATACTGGGACAGGATAACAATGAGCAGTTCTTC
TRBV6-1,NA,NA,TRBJ1-5,CASSEAGGGNQPQHF,TGTGCCAGCAGTGAAGCCGGGGGGGGGAATCAGCCCCAGCATTTT
TRBV5-8,TRBD1,NA,TRBJ1-2,CASRFTGGGGYTF,TGTGCCAGCAGATTCACAGGGGGCGGGGGCTACACCTTC
TRBV11-1,TRBD1,NA,TRBJ2-5,CASSLDRGPQETQYF,TGTGCCAGCAGCTTAGACAGGGGGCCCCAAGAGACCCAGTACTTC
TRBV20-1,TRBD2,NA,TRBJ2-7,CSASGGVREQYF,TGCAGTGCTAGTGGGGGGGTTCGCGAGCAGTACTTC
TRBV3-1/TRBV3-2,NA,NA,TRBJ2-5,CASSQETVQETQYF,TGTGCCAGCAGCCAAGAAACAGTCCAAGAGACCCAGTACTTC
TRBV5-4,NA,NA,TRBJ1-1,CASSRGGGTYYAEAFF,TGTGCCAGCAGTCGCGGTGGGGGGACCTACTACGCTGAAGCTTTCTTT
TRBV6-1,NA,NA,TRBJ2-7,CASSEGRVSRDEQYF,TGTGCCAGCAGTGAAGGTCGAGTATCCCGGGACGAGCAGTACTTC
TRBV4-1,TRBD1,NA,TRBJ1-2,CASSHEQGAEGASYGYTF,TGCGCCAGCAGCCATGAACAGGGGGCGGAGGGGGCTAGTTATGGCTACACCTTC
TRBV15,NA,once,TRBJ1-5,CATSLTGSAQPQHF,TGTGCCACCAGCTTAACAGGGTCGGCTCAGCCCCAGCATTTT
TRBV30,NA,NA,TRBJ1-2,CAWSVPGSTGGGYTF,TGTGCCTGGAGCGTACCAGGGTCCACCGGCGGTGGCTACACCTTC
TRBV6-6,NA,NA,TRBJ1-4,CASSYAVNEKLFF,TGTGCCAGCAGTTATGCGGTTAATGAAAAACTGTTTTTT
TRBV5-1,NA,NA,TRBJ1-5,CASSLLGDQPQHF,TGCGCCAGCAGCTTGCTAGGCGACCAGCCCCAGCATTTT
TRBV6-6,TRBD2,NA,TRBJ2-5,CASGGLAGGGETQYF,TGTGCCAGCGGAGGACTAGCGGGGGGCGGAGAGACCCAGTACTTC
TRBV2,TRBD2,NA,TRBJ2-5,CASTGLAGLETQYF,TGTGCCAGCACCGGACTAGCGGGCTTAGAGACCCAGTACTTC
TRBV5-6,TRBD1,NA,TRBJ2-7,CASSFRDSLYEQYF,TGTGCCAGCAGCTTCCGGGACAGCCTCTACGAGCAGTACTTC
TRBV27,TRBD1,NA,TRBJ2-5,CASSATGREETQYF,TGTGCCAGCAGTGCGACAGGGCGAGAAGAGACCCAGTACTTC
TRBV2,NA,NA,TRBJ1-2,CASRGARYTF,TGTGCCAGCAGGGGGGCCCGATACACCTTC
TRBV5-5,TRBD1,NA,TRBJ1-4,CASSQTGRSEKLFF,TGTGCCAGCAGCCAGACAGGGCGTAGTGAAAAACTGTTTTTT
TRBV4-2,NA,NA,TRBJ2-7,CASSQASGSNSNEQYF,TGTGCCAGCAGCCAAGCTTCTGGGAGCAATAGTAACGAGCAGTACTTC
TRBV5-4,TRBD2,NA,TRBJ2-3,CASSLVSSGGDTQYF,TGTGCCAGCAGCTTGGTGTCTAGCGGGGGAGATACGCAGTATTTT
TRBV2,TRBD1,NA,TRBJ2-7,CASSEATGQTYEQYF,TGTGCCAGCAGTGAAGCCACGGGACAGACCTACGAGCAGTACTTC
TRBV14,TRBD1,few,TRBJ1-2,CASSPLQGANYGYTF,TGTGCCAGCAGCCCCCTACAGGGGGCCAACTATGGCTACACCTTC
TRBV3-1/TRBV3-2,NA,NA,TRBJ1-1,CASSQGTRAVTEAFF,TGTGCCAGCAGCCAAGGTACCAGGGCGGTCACTGAAGCTTTCTTT
TRBV14,NA,NA,TRBJ2-2,CASSPRSANTGELFF,TGTGCCAGCAGCCCCCGGTCCGCAAACACCGGGGAGCTGTTTTTT
TRBV5-1,TRBD1,NA,TRBJ1-2,CASSLNRGYGYTF,TGCGCCAGCAGCCTTAACAGGGGTTATGGCTACACCTTC
TRBV7-9,NA,few,TRBJ1-2,CASSSGNGYGYTF,TGTGCCAGCAGCTCCGGGAATGGCTATGGCTACACCTTC
TRBV19,TRBD2,NA,TRBJ2-7,CASSPSTSGVEQYF,TGTGCCAGTAGTCCCTCGACTAGCGGGGTCGAGCAGTACTTC
TRBV4-1,TRBD1,NA,TRBJ1-6,CASSQEGTGGLSPLHF,TGCGCCAGCAGCCAAGAAGGAACAGGGGGATTGTCACCCCTCCACTTT
TRBV30,NA,once,TRBJ2-7,CALGGGAYEQYF,TGTGCCCTGGGGGGGGGCGCCTACGAGCAGTACTTC
TRBV18,TRBD1,NA,TRBJ1-3,CASSPMGQAVTGNTIYF,TGTGCCAGCTCACCGATGGGACAGGCGGTAACTGGAAACACCATATATTTT
TRBV13,TRBD2,NA,TRBJ2-3,CASSTGLADTDTQYF,TGTGCCAGCAGTACAGGACTAGCGGACACAGATACGCAGTATTTT
TRBV4-3,NA,NA,TRBJ2-1,CASSQDSGGHNEQFF,TGCGCCAGCAGCCAAGATTCCGGCGGCCACAATGAGCAGTTCTTC
TRBV15,NA,NA,TRBJ2-2,CATSRDRVMGELFF,TGTGCCACCAGCAGAGACAGGGTGATGGGGGAGCTGTTTTTT
TRBV25-1,TRBD1,NA,TRBJ2-3,CASSTGGTDTQYF,TGTGCCAGCAGTACAGGGGGCACAGATACGCAGTATTTT